The source of this T cell receptor (beta chain) is a study of graft-versus-host responses after intestinal transplantation. Overall study: Recipients were given multivisceral, liver-intestinal, or isolated intestinal transplants. Every recipient had anti-thymocyte globulin induction and around 3 years of tacrolimus plus steroids.

Some clones are missing from TCRdb's copy, which holds only in-frame ones; the method was immunoSEQ multiplex PCR. Here the sample spans roughly 120,000 clones, about 95% being singletons. Study-level findings and limits: Investigators detected GvH clones in recipient marrow, with some emerging earlier in ileum or blood.

As for this clone: Its antigen is currently unknown.

The V end was cut by 1 base, the J end by 0 bases, with 9 bases between. Germline V gene data show CDR1 as MDHEN and CDR2 as SYDVKM. CDR3 length: 16 amino acids. This TCR derives from a human donor who received an intestinal transplant. The rearrangement joins TRBV28 to TRBJ1-4, with a possible D match to TRBD1 (5 bases). The sample in question was unstimulated CD8+ T cells sorted from spleen or lymph node cells, obtained before intestinal transplant. The CDR3 sequence: CASSLYQGATNEKLFF. CDR3 in DNA: TGTGCCAGCAGTTTATATCAGGGCGCAACTAATGAAAAACTGTTTTTT.